Shown below are 32 T cell receptor beta chains from a single sample sequenced in a study of CD8 T cells in Susac syndrome. The RNA, roughly 0.5 to 1 ug, was put through reverse transcription using random hexamers. One entry per CDR3 protein results from TCRdb running MiXCR on the immunoSEQ multiplex PCR reads. The sample shows roughly 150,000 distinct CDR3 sequences, 85% to 95% of them seen only once. Sequencing input: CD8+ T cells from PBMCs. The receptors come from a human donor with Susac syndrome.

The chain joins TRBV5-1 to TRBJ2-7; maybe TRBD1 (6 bases). This CDR3 has 15 amino acids. Trimming removed 4 bases at V and 3 bases at J, with 17 bases between. In germline, CDR1 is SGHRS, CDR2 YFSETQ. CDR3 sequence reads: CASSPAAQGIYEQYF. DNA of the CDR3: TGCGCCAGCAGCCCGGCCGCCCAGGGGATCTACGAGCAGTACTTC. The full variable domain, completed using reference TRBV5-1 and TRBJ2-7, is KAGVTQTPRYLIKTRGQQVTLSCSPISGHRSVSWYQQTPGQGLQFLFEYFSETQRNKGNFPGRFSGRQFSNSRSEMNVSTLELGDSALYLCASSPAAQGIYEQYFGPGTRLTVT.

CDR3 in DNA: TGTGCCAGCAGCGTAGAGGGACTAGCTGTCGAGCAGTACTTC. It yields the protein CASSVEGLAVEQYF. The rearrangement uses TRBV9 and TRBJ2-7; 9 nucleotides align to TRBD2. Germline values: CDR1 SGDLS, CDR2 YYNGEE. This CDR3 spans 14 amino acids. V shed 0 bases and J 6 bases; nucleotides not matched to a gene: 4.

The chain recombines TRBV7-9 with TRBJ2-7, with 9 bases fitting TRBD2. Germline V gene sequence: CDR1 SEHNR, CDR2 FQNEAQ (reference sequence). The V and J ends lost 6 bases and 3 bases, in that order; junction bases with no gene match: 12. This CDR3 comprises 16 residues. CDR3 bases: TGTGCCAGCAGTCACCAAGATAGCGGGAGATACTACGAGCAGTACTTC. This gives the protein CASSHQDSGRYYEQYF. The whole variable domain, remainder taken from reference TRBV7-9 and TRBJ2-7, is DTGVSQNPRHKITKRGQNVTFRCDPISEHNRLYWYRQTLGQGPEFLTYFQNEAQLEKSRLLSDRFSAERPKGSFSTLEIQRTEQGDSAMYLCASSHQDSGRYYEQYFGPGTRLTVT.

The CDR3 loop reads CATLGPTKETQYF. As DNA, the CDR3 is TGTGCCACCTTAGGGCCAACGAAAGAGACCCAGTACTTC. V usage is TRBV15 and J usage is TRBJ2-5; D is unclear. In germline, CDR1 is LNHNV, CDR2 YYDKDF (reference sequence). Trimming took 8 bases from V and 3 from J, leaving 13 bases between them. The CDR3 has 13 residues.

V gene TRBV3-1 combines with J gene TRBJ2-2, with D perhaps matching TRBD1 (5 bases). The germline V gene encodes CDR1 LGHDT and CDR2 YNNKEL (reference sequence). This CDR3 comprises 18 residues. The V and J ends lost 0 bases and 2 bases respectively, with 16 bases between them. The CDR3 DNA is TGTGCCAGCAGCCAAGATCCTTTCCAGGGCCCAAACACCGGGGAGCTGTTTTTT. This encodes CASSQDPFQGPNTGELFF.

This clonotype was detected only once. The rearrangement uses TRBV29-1 and TRBJ1-1; the D gene is possibly TRBD1 (5 bases). Germline values: CDR1 SQVTM, CDR2 ANQGSEA. The CDR3 length is 12 residues. Trimming took 6 bases from V and 1 from J, leaving 9 bases between them. The chain's CDR3 is CSVRVENTEAFF. CDR3 DNA: TGCAGCGTCAGGGTGGAGAACACTGAAGCTTTCTTT.

The chain couples TRBV15 to TRBJ2-3, with D possibly matching TRBD2 (6 bases). Germline CDR1 reads LNHNV; CDR2 reads YYDKDF (reference sequence). There are 11 residues in the CDR3. Trimming left V 5 bases short and J 11 bases short, with 11 bases between. The DNA of the CDR3 is TGTGCCACCAGCCGGGGAGGTTGGCAGTATTTT. It codes for CATSRGGWQYF.

The chain is built from TRBV7-9 and TRBJ1-2; tentative D call: TRBD1 (6 bases). Per germline, CDR1 SEHNR and CDR2 FQNEAQ (reference sequence). This CDR3 is built from 14 residues. V gave up 5 bases and J gave up 2 bases, with 12 bases separating them. The CDR3 DNA reads as TGTGCCAGCAGCCAAACCACAGGGAACTATGGCTACACCTTC. This sequence encodes CASSQTTGNYGYTF.

V usage is TRBV9 and J usage is TRBJ1-2; maybe TRBD1 (5 bases). The length of the CDR3 is 18 residues. CDR1 and CDR2 from the germline V gene are SGDLS and YYNGEE. V was pared by 4 bases and J by 1 base, with 23 bases between. CDR3 in amino acids: CASSPIVGGRGDNYGYTF. The CDR3 bases are TGTGCCAGCAGCCCGATTGTCGGAGGGAGGGGCGATAACTATGGCTACACCTTC.

V usage is TRBV29-1 and J usage is TRBJ2-1; TRBD2 aligns across 10 bases. This CDR3 spans 12 amino acids. V gave up 7 bases and J gave up 8 bases; unmatched junction bases: 5. Germline assignment: CDR1 SQVTM and CDR2 ANQGSEA. CDR3 sequence: CSAASGSHEQFF. DNA of the CDR3: TGCAGCGCCGCTAGCGGGAGTCATGAGCAGTTCTTC.

The chain recombines TRBV5-6 with TRBJ1-5; no definite D call. The ends were cut back, 0 bases at V and 0 bases at J, with 7 bases in the middle. The CDR3 totals 15 residues. CDR1 SGHDT and CDR2 YYEEEE come from the germline V gene. The CDR3 DNA is TGTGCCAGCAGCTTGGCGTCAGATAGCAATCAGCCCCAGCATTTT. As protein: CASSLASDSNQPQHF.

CDR3 amino acids: CSVDLGTANEQFF. The CDR3 coding sequence is TGCAGCGTTGATTTAGGGACAGCCAATGAGCAGTTCTTC. The chain has TRBV29-1 and TRBJ2-1, with 7 bases lining up with TRBD1. This CDR3 region has 13 residues. With 3 bases clipped from V and 6 bases from J, the junction kept 5 bases outside the gene matches. Germline CDR1 SQVTM, CDR2 ANQGSEA.

The rearrangement joins TRBV29-1 to TRBJ2-7; 9 bases are shared with TRBD1. Germline assignment: CDR1 SQVTM and CDR2 ANQGSEA. The CDR3 length is 18 residues. J lost 2 bases, V lost 0 bases, and 14 bases had no gene match. The CDR3 protein is CSVEEAKPGQGNAYEQYF. CDR3 nucleotide sequence: TGCAGCGTTGAAGAGGCTAAGCCAGGACAGGGGAACGCCTACGAGCAGTACTTC.

This sequence joins TRBV11-2 and TRBJ1-2, with a possible D match to TRBD1 (5 bases). The CDR3 runs to 14 residues. Germline CDR1 is SGHAT and CDR2 is FQNNGV. The V and J ends lost 5 bases and 5 bases respectively, with 15 bases between them. CDR3 nucleotide sequence: TGTGCCAGCAGCCCACCCGGGGCCGATTATGGCTACACCTTC. It is translated as CASSPPGADYGYTF.

The V and J genes are TRBV7-2 and TRBJ2-5, with D maybe TRBD1 (6 bases). The CDR3 runs to 15 residues. Between the trimmed V and J ends, which lost 4 bases and 2 bases, there was a span of 14 bases. Looked up from germline, CDR1 is SGHTA and CDR2 is FQGNSA. The CDR3 region is CASSWPGDLQETQYF. The CDR3 region has the DNA TGTGCCAGCAGCTGGCCAGGGGATCTTCAAGAGACCCAGTACTTC.

The V gene is TRBV9, the J gene TRBJ2-7; no clear D. The V gene's germline CDR1 is SGDLS and CDR2 YYNGEE. The CDR3 is made up of 15 amino acids. V was shortened by 0 bases and J by 1 base, with 11 bases between the two germline ends. CDR3 sequence (DNA): TGTGCCAGCAGCGTAGGAGGTATAGGTTCCTACGAGCAGTACTTC. Its translation: CASSVGGIGSYEQYF.

The chain couples TRBV10-2 to TRBJ2-2; no definite D call. Germline V lookup: CDR1 WSHSY, CDR2 SAAADI. The CDR3 totals 13 residues. Trimming removed 1 base at V and 6 bases at J, with 6 bases between. CDR3 DNA sequence: TGCGCCAGCAGTGAGTTCGCCGCCGGGGAGCTGTTTTTT. It specifies CASSEFAAGELFF.

This clonotype was recorded a few times. The V and J genes are TRBV6-5 and TRBJ2-1; perhaps TRBD2 as D (6 bases). The CDR3 runs to 11 residues. CDR1 is MNHEY and CDR2 is SVGAGI in the germline V gene. Trimming took off 5 bases at V and 8 bases at J, with 7 bases between the two ends. The CDR3 sequence: CASSTGDEQFF. CDR3 DNA: TGTGCCAGCAGTACGGGGGATGAGCAGTTCTTC.

V usage is TRBV29-1 and J usage is TRBJ1-2; 7 bases match TRBD1. This CDR3 region has 13 residues. After removal of 5 bases from V and 0 bases from J, the junction contained 3 bases not matched to a gene. CDR1 and CDR2 from the germline V gene are SQVTM and ANQGSEA. CDR3: CSVPGTANYGYTF. Written as DNA, the CDR3 is TGCAGCGTTCCCGGGACAGCTAACTATGGCTACACCTTC.

The chain links TRBV29-1 to TRBJ1-2; TRBD1 matches at 8 bases. J was trimmed by 4 bases and V by 4 bases; bases with no gene match: 8. Germline assignment: CDR1 SQVTM and CDR2 ANQGSEA. CDR3 length: 14 residues. The CDR3 loop is CSVVLAGGPYGYTF. Written as DNA, the CDR3 is TGCAGCGTTGTTTTAGCAGGGGGCCCCTATGGCTACACCTTC.

This chain joins TRBV20-1 and TRBJ2-3, with TRBD1 identical over 8 bases. V shed 6 bases, J shed 2 bases, and the junction held 10 bases outside the gene matches. The CDR3 covers 15 residues. Germline-derived CDR1 and CDR2 are DFQATT and SNEGSKA (reference sequence). The CDR3 sequence is CSANGQGLATDTQYF. DNA of the CDR3: TGCAGTGCCAACGGACAGGGCCTAGCCACAGATACGCAGTATTTT.

This chain connects TRBV2 to TRBJ2-5, with D perhaps TRBD2 (5 bases). V was trimmed by 10 bases and J by 1 base, leaving 22 bases between them. The CDR3 loop spans 16 amino acids. CDR1 is SNHLY and CDR2 is FYNNEI in the germline V gene. The CDR3 region is CAITVRAGRLQETQYF. The CDR3 DNA follows: TGTGCCATCACCGTCCGCGCGGGTAGACTCCAAGAGACCCAGTACTTC.

V is TRBV20-1 and J is TRBJ2-5, with 14 positions matching TRBD2. This CDR3 comprises 18 residues. Germline-derived CDR1 and CDR2 are DFQATT and SNEGSKA (reference sequence). Trimming took 4 bases from V and 0 from J; bases not matched to a gene: 10. The CDR3 DNA reads TGCAGTGCTAAAAGTAGGGGACTAGCGGGGGAGTACCAAGAGACCCAGTACTTC. Its translation: CSAKSRGLAGEYQETQYF.

This chain uses TRBV12-3 or TRBV12-4 with TRBJ1-2, with D hard to call. The CDR3 contains 14 residues. The V end lost 6 bases, the J end lost 7 bases, and 18 bases lay between the germline ends. CDR3 loop: CASSPSEEGFGYTF. In nucleotides, the CDR3 is TGTGCCAGCAGCCCTTCCGAGGAGGGCTTTGGCTACACCTTC.

The gene calls are TRBV20-1 and TRBJ2-2, with 12 nucleotides matching TRBD2. Germline V gene lookup returns CDR1 DFQATT and CDR2 SNEGSKA (reference sequence). The CDR3 runs 16 residues. Losses at the gene ends were 5 bases for V and 9 bases for J; bases not matched to a gene: 13. In DNA, the CDR3 is TGCAGTGCTTCCCGGTGGACTAGCGGGAATCTCAGGGAGCTGTTTTTT. Residues: CSASRWTSGNLRELFF.

The rearrangement uses TRBV27 and TRBJ2-7; 7 positions agree with TRBD1. The CDR3 is made up of 15 amino acids. Germline CDR1 is MNHEY and CDR2 is SMNVEV (reference sequence). The junction had 3 bases not matched to a gene; V was cut back by 0 bases and J by 1 base. In DNA, the CDR3 is TGTGCCAGCAGTTTATCAGAGACAGGGTCCTACGAGCAGTACTTC. Encoded protein: CASSLSETGSYEQYF.

The V call is TRBV7-8, the J call TRBJ1-5; D is unresolved. The CDR3 sequence is 16 residues long. The germline CDR1 and CDR2 sequences are SGHVS and FQNEAQ. V lost 5 bases, J lost 5 bases, and 19 bases lay in between. The DNA for the CDR3 is TGTGCCAGCAGCCCACTCGGGGTGACGGTGTATCAGCCCCAGCATTTT. It specifies CASSPLGVTVYQPQHF.

This sequence joins TRBV30 and TRBJ1-2, with D possibly TRBD1 on 5 matching bases. The germline V and J ends were trimmed by 8 bases and 2 bases, with 9 bases remaining between them. CDR3 length equals 11 residues. CDR1 is GTSNPN and CDR2 is SVGIG in the germline V gene (reference sequence). This CDR3 reads CAGTENYGYTF. DNA for the CDR3: TGTGCCGGGACGGAGAACTATGGCTACACCTTC.

The chain combines TRBV12-3 or TRBV12-4 with TRBJ2-3; the match to TRBD2 covers 11 bases. The V segment lost 6 bases and the J segment 6 bases; nucleotides outside the gene matches: 8. This CDR3 is built from 15 residues. CDR3 coding DNA: TGTGCCAGCAGCGCACCGACTAGCGGGGCGGATACGCAGTATTTT. This gives the protein CASSAPTSGADTQYF.

The rearrangement uses TRBV6-2 or TRBV6-3 and TRBJ2-2, with D uncertain. Trimming pared 5 bases from V and 2 bases from J, leaving 15 bases between. From germline, CDR1 is MNHEY and CDR2 SVGEGT. The CDR3 sequence is 16 residues long. This CDR3 reads CASSNPTCFNTGELFF. CDR3 bases: TGTGCCAGCAGTAACCCTACATGCTTTAACACCGGGGAGCTGTTTTTT.

In nucleotides, the CDR3 is TGTGCCAGCAGACCCTCCCTAGGGCGTCTAGCGGGAGAAGGACAAGAGACCCAGTACTTC. The encoded protein is CASRPSLGRLAGEGQETQYF. V gene TRBV27 combines with J gene TRBJ2-5, with 10 bases fitting TRBD2. The length of the CDR3 is 20 residues. Germline V lookup: CDR1 MNHEY, CDR2 SMNVEV (reference sequence). V dropped 6 bases and J dropped 2; count of bases not matched to a gene: 21.

In DNA, the CDR3 is TGTGCCAGCAGCGCCCAAAACAGGGGCCAAAGCGCCGGGGAGCTGTTTTTT. This translates into CASSAQNRGQSAGELFF. V is TRBV9 and J is TRBJ2-2; 7 bases are a match to TRBD1. Germline assignment: CDR1 SGDLS and CDR2 YYNGEE. The CDR3 length is 17 residues. J gave up 6 bases and V 3 bases, and 14 bases lay outside the gene matches. The full variable domain, its missing parts supplied by reference TRBV9 and TRBJ2-2, is DSGVTQTPKHLITATGQRVTLRCSPRSGDLSVYWYQQSLDQGLQFLIQYYNGEERAKGNILERFSAQQFPDLHSELNLSSLELGDSALYFCASSAQNRGQSAGELFFGEGSRLTVL.